This T cell receptor beta chain appears in the sequencing data of a study of blood T cell repertoires in COVID-19. Original processing notes: Using reference gene primer amplification, nucleated cell counts were estimated. Data came from immunoSEQ multiplex PCR; TCRdb stores just in-frame clones and leaves some out. V, J and clone size are taken as reported in that table, and D and trimming were inferred from the DNA itself. The sample lists 250,000 to 350,000 clones; 80% to 95% were seen once. The CDR3 contains 15 residues. The germline gives CDR1 SGHTA, CDR2 FQGTGA. J was trimmed by 5 bases and V by 5 bases; bases with no gene match: 7.

This receptor was obtained from a woman aged 25 to 39 with COVID-19, enrolled during active disease. Sequencing was done on a sample of peripheral blood. V usage is TRBV7-3 and J usage is TRBJ2-3; 10 bases map to TRBD2. CDR3 sequence (DNA): TGTGCCAGCAGCCCGGGGGCTAGCGGGGGAGATACGCAGTATTTT. As protein: CASSPGASGGDTQYF. Using reference TRBV7-3 and TRBJ2-3 for the parts outside the CDR3, the full variable domain is GAGVSQTPSNKVTEKGKYVELRCDPISGHTALYWYRQSLGQGPEFLIYFQGTGAADDSGLPNDRFFAVRPEGSVSTLKIQRTERGDSAVYLCASSPGASGGDTQYFGPGTRLTVL.